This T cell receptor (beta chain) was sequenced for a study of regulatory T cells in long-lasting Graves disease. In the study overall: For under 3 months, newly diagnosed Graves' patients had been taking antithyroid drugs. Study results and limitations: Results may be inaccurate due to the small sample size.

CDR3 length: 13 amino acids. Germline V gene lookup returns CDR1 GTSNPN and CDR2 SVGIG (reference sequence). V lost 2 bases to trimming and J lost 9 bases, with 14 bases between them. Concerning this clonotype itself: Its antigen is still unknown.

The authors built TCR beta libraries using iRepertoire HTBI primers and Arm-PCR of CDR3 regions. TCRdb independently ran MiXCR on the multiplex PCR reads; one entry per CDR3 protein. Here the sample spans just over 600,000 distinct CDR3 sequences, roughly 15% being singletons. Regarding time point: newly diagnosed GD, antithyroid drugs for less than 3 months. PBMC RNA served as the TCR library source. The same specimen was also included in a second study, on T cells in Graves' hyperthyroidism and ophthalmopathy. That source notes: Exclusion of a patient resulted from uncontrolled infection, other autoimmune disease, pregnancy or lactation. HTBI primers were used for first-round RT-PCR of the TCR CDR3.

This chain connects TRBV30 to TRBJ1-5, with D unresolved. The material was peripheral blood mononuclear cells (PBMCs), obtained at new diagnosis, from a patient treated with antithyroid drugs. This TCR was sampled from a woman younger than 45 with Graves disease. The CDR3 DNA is TGTGCCTGGAGTCGGACTCGAGATGGGCCCCAGCATTTT. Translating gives CAWSRTRDGPQHF. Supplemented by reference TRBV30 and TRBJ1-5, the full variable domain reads SQTIHQWPATLVQPVGSPLSLECTVEGTSNPNLYWYRQAAGRGLQLLFYSVGIGQISSEVPQNLSASRPQDRQFILSSKKLLLSDSGFYLCAWSRTRDGPQHFGDGTRLSIL.